Sequencing of this T cell receptor beta chain was carried out in a study of cytomegalovirus exposure and HLA in healthy donors. The study, taken as a whole, reports: A classifier reportedly called cytomegalovirus status with high sensitivity and specificity. Using a false discovery rate of 0.05, a later analysis showed that fewer than 20,000 TCR beta sequences were associated with HLA alleles. Some V segments could not be told apart, so they were left out, TRBV6-2 and TRBV6-3 among them. In a later analysis, TCR beta V- and J-gene trimming was associated with a missense DCLRE1C variant.

This CDR3 spans 17 amino acids. Per germline, CDR1 SGHAT and CDR2 FQNNGV. Trimming cost V 5 bases and J 2 bases; bases outside gene matches: 6. A multiplex PCR was run with 60 Vbeta primers and 13 Jbeta primers. Sequencing used immunoSEQ multiplex PCR; TCRdb keeps in-frame clones, though not all of them. The sample shows about 220,000 clones, approximately 80% of them seen only once. Details on this clone: Its antigen is not identified.

This receptor was taken from a boy between 2 and 15 years old in good health and CMV-seronegative. The chain combines TRBV11-2 with TRBJ2-5; 15 nucleotides match TRBD2. The sample comprised PBMCs. The DNA of the CDR3 is TGTGCCAGCAGCCACGGGACTAGCGGGAGGTCGCAAGAGACCCAGTACTTC. It yields the protein CASSHGTSGRSQETQYF.